This note documents a single T cell receptor beta chain sequence. This clonotype was seen only a few times. Its specific antigen is unknown. Base qualities are missing; no much larger clone stands one base away. The CDR3 runs 12 amino acids, cysteine and phenylalanine included. Only the CDR3 DNA is retained, 36 bases long and in frame from the first base. The junction shows trimming of 7 bases on V and 0 bases on J, plus 7 bases between the germline ends. The CDR1 and CDR2 encoded by the germline V gene are SNHLY and FYNNEI. The library was produced with RT-PCR. Instrument on record: Illumina HiSeq 2500. Clones were called with MiXCR by TCRdb after fastp trimmed the public reads at Q25, and only in-frame beta chains were retained. Rows are combined by CDR3 protein, so each entry shows the most common genes and DNA. This sample is represented by about 700,000 distinct CDR3 sequences; 12% to 15% of them were singletons. The leading ten clones occupy about 7.6% of the sample.

This specimen belongs to a study of response to subunit inactivated influenza vaccine (dated by TCRdb to 2016 to 2018). A note on the overall study: To follow how T cells responded to a trivalent subunit inactivated influenza vaccine, the researchers relied on deep quantitative profiling of the T cell receptor repertoire. Study-wide findings and limitations: It was suggested by the authors that each seasonal influenza vaccination may recruit only a limited number of new T cells.

The input for sequencing was PBMCs from blood, taken 14 days before vaccination. This TCR derives from a middle-aged man who received an inactivated influenza vaccine. Donor details come from another sample of the same person, matched by shared clones. The chain is made from TRBV2 and TRBJ2-7; the D gene remains uncertain. The nucleotide sequence reads TGTGCCAGCAACGCCTTCTCCTACGAGCAGTACTTC. It translates to CASNAFSYEQYF.